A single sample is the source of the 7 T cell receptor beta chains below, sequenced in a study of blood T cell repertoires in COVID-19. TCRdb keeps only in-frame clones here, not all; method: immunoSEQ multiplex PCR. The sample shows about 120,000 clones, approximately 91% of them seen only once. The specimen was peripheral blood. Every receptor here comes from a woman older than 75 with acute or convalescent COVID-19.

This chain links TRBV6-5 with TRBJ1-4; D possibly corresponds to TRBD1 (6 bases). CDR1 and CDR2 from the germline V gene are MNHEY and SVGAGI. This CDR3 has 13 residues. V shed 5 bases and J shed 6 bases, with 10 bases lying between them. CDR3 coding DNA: TGTGCCAGCAGTACCTACAGGGATGAAAAACTGTTTTTT. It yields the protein CASSTYRDEKLFF.

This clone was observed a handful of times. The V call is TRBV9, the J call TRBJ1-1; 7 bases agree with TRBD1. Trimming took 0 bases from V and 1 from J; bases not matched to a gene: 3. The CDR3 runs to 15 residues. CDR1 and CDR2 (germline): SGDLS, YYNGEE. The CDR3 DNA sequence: TGTGCCAGCAGCGTAGAGGGGGCGCCGAACACTGAAGCTTTCTTT. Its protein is CASSVEGAPNTEAFF.

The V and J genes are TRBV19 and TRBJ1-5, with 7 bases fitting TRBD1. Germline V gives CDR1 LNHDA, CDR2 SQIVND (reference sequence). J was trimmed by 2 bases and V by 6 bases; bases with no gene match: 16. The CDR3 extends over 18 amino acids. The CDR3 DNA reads TGTGCCAGTAGGGGAGATAGGGGGCCCCTCGTTGGCAATCAGCCCCAGCATTTT. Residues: CASRGDRGPLVGNQPQHF.

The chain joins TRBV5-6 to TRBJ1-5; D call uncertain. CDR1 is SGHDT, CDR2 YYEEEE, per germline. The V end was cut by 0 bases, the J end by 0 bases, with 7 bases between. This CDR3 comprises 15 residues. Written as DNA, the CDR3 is TGTGCCAGCAGCTTGGGCGGATATAGCAATCAGCCCCAGCATTTT. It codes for CASSLGGYSNQPQHF.

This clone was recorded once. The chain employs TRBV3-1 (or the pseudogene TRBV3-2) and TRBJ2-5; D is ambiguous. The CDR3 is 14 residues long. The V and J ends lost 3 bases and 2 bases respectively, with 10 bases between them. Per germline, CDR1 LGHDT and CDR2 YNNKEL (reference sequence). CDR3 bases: TGTGCCAGCAGCCATCTCGACTTACAAGAGACCCAGTACTTC. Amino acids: CASSHLDLQETQYF.

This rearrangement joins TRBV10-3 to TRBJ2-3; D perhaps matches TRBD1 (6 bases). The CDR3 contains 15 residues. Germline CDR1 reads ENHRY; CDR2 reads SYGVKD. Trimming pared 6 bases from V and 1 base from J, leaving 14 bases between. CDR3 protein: CAIRDSGVGTDTQYF. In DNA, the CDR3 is TGTGCCATCAGGGACTCAGGGGTTGGCACAGATACGCAGTATTTT.

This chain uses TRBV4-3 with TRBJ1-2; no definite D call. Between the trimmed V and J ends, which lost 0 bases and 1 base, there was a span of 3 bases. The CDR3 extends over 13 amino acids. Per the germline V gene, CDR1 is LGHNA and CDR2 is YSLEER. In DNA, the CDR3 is TGCGCCAGCAGCCAAGATCGTAACTATGGCTACACCTTC. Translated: CASSQDRNYGYTF.